This T cell receptor (beta chain) was sequenced during a study of blood T cell repertoires in COVID-19. The wider study: Samples came from the United States, Italy and Spain, spanning acute and convalescent COVID-19. T cells, B-cell-depleted T cells, or PBMCs provided the cDNA or gDNA that served as material.

The length of the CDR3 is 15 residues. With 0 bases removed from V and 7 bases from J, the gap between germline ends came to 15 bases. Germline V gene data show CDR1 as MRHNA and CDR2 as SNTAGT. Original handling: Quantification of nucleated cells was approximated via reference gene primer amplification. Generated by immunoSEQ multiplex PCR, the TCRdb table keeps only in-frame clones and is missing some. V and J calls and clone size are copied from that table; D and trimming were computed from the DNA. The sample records roughly 160,000 clones, roughly four fifths being singletons. Seattle's enrolled individuals joined amid active infection and were then monitored longitudinally.

Sequencing was performed on peripheral blood. V usage is TRBV6-4 and J usage is TRBJ1-2; weak D call: TRBD1 (5 bases). The origin of this receptor is a woman of 80 years or more with COVID-19, enrolled during active disease. CDR3 region: CASSDSMGGSGGYTF. The CDR3 region has the DNA TGTGCCAGCAGTGACTCGATGGGGGGTTCTGGTGGCTACACCTTC.